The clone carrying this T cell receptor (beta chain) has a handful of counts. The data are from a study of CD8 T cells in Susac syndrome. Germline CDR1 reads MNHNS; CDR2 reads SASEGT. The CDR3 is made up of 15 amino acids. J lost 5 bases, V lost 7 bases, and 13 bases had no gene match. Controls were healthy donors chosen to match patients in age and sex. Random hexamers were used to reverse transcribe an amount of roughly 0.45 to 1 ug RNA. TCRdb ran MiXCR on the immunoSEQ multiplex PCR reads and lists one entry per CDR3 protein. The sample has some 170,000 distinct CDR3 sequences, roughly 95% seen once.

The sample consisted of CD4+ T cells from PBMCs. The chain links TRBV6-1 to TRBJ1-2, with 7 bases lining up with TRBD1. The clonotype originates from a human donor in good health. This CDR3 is CASNIPTGPKYGYTF. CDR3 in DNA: TGTGCCAGCAATATACCGACAGGGCCCAAGTATGGCTACACCTTC.